The clone carrying this T cell receptor beta chain was seen a few times. Its antigen is undetermined. Trimming pared 5 bases from V and 6 bases from J, leaving 12 bases between. This CDR3 spans 13 amino acids. Germline V gene lookup returns CDR1 SGHAT and CDR2 FQDESV (reference sequence). Through MiXCR, TCRdb re-clonotyped the PCR reads. Altogether about 38,000 clones are present, around half being singletons, with the ten largest covering around 22%. The sample belongs to a study of metastatic and nonmetastatic thyroid tumors. About the study: Repertoire data that came from the blood and tumor or nodule tissue of malignant and benign thyroid patients were compared.

No treatment of any kind had been given to any patient before thyroid surgery. Study results and limitations: Significantly greater TCR beta diversity was reportedly found in malignant thyroid tumors than in benign nodules (in blood and tumor).

This clonotype was sampled from a male donor with papillary thyroid cancer or a benign thyroid nodule (not recorded which). Some clones in this sample may be carry-over from other donors' samples. Sequenced input: tumor tissue. The chain uses TRBV11-1 and TRBJ2-3; D remains unclear. CDR3 DNA sequence: TGTGCCAGCAGCCAACCCAGGTTTGATACGCAGTATTTT. This encodes CASSQPRFDTQYF.